These T cell receptor beta chains were read from a single sample in a study of T cell responses to AZD1222 COVID-19 vaccine. Assay used: immunoSEQ multiplex PCR; TCRdb lists only in-frame clones, some missing. The table has around 50,000 clones, 80% to 90% seen once. This sample comprised peripheral blood, obtained on day 0 of AZD1222 vaccination. Receptors were obtained from an adult in good health. CDR3s include the opening cysteine and the closing phenylalanine or tryptophan. Each record gives: V gene, J gene, clone size, D gene, CDR3 length, CDR3 protein, CDR3 DNA. D genes are given only for firm matches. Some rows mark clone size as missing; the rest say once, few, many or name a class of expanded clone.

>TRBV7-9|TRBJ2-7|NA|NA|16
CASSSLGSFYSYEQYF
TGTGCCAGCAGTTCTCTGGGTTCTTTTTACTCCTACGAGCAGTACTTC
>TRBV7-8|TRBJ1-1|NA|TRBD1|13
CASSLDRGPEAFF
TGTGCCAGCAGCCTTGACAGGGGGCCTGAAGCTTTCTTT
>TRBV6-1|TRBJ2-7|NA|NA|16
CASSESLASPSYEQYF
TGTGCCAGCAGTGAAAGCTTGGCTAGCCCCTCCTACGAGCAGTACTTC
>TRBV20-1|TRBJ1-1|NA|TRBD1|12
CSASRGPNEAFF
TGCAGTGCTAGTAGGGGGCCAAATGAAGCTTTCTTT
>TRBV5-6|TRBJ1-2|NA|TRBD1|16
CASSFRTGRANYGYTF
TGTGCCAGCAGCTTCCGGACAGGTCGAGCTAACTATGGCTACACCTTC
>TRBV10-2|TRBJ2-6|NA|TRBD1|17
CASRKGQGAAGANVLTF
TGCGCCAGCAGGAAGGGACAGGGGGCCGCTGGGGCCAACGTCCTGACTTTC
>TRBV7-3|TRBJ2-1|NA|NA|15
CASSEMNLGGNEQFF
TGTGCCAGCAGCGAAATGAATCTGGGGGGTAATGAGCAGTTCTTC
>TRBV3-1/TRBV3-2|TRBJ2-1|NA|TRBD2|16
CASSQVGLAEYNEQFF
TGTGCCAGCAGCCAAGTGGGACTAGCGGAATACAATGAGCAGTTCTTC
>TRBV12-3/TRBV12-4|TRBJ1-2|NA|NA|12
CASSSSPGGYTF
TGTGCCAGCAGTTCGTCCCCGGGGGGCTACACCTTC
>TRBV28|TRBJ1-5|NA|NA|16
CASSLERHYSNQPQHF
TGTGCCAGCAGTTTGGAGCGACACTATAGCAATCAGCCCCAGCATTTT
>TRBV9|TRBJ1-5|few|NA|16
CASSLGGGNSNQPQHF
TGTGCCAGCAGCTTAGGAGGGGGGAATAGCAATCAGCCCCAGCATTTT
>TRBV5-1|TRBJ1-1|NA|NA|12
CASAVDGSKAFF
TGCGCCAGCGCCGTGGACGGCAGCAAAGCTTTCTTT
>TRBV7-6|TRBJ2-1|NA|TRBD2|15
CASRPTSGSGDEQFF
TGTGCCAGCAGACCTACTAGCGGGAGTGGGGATGAGCAGTTCTTC
>TRBV19|TRBJ1-2|NA|NA|12
CASSPQGYGYTF
TGTGCCAGTAGTCCGCAGGGTTATGGCTACACCTTC
>TRBV2|TRBJ2-4|NA|TRBD2|16
CASNSLAGGPRDIQYF
TGTGCCAGCAATTCCCTAGCGGGAGGCCCTAGGGACATTCAGTACTTC
>TRBV9|TRBJ1-3|few|NA|14
CASRPSLSGNTIYF
TGTGCCAGCAGGCCCAGTCTGTCTGGAAACACCATATATTTT
>TRBV7-2|TRBJ2-5|NA|NA|12
CASSSGRETQYF
TGTGCCAGCAGCTCCGGTCGAGAGACCCAGTACTTC
>TRBV15|TRBJ1-5|NA|TRBD1|15
CATSIRKTGSQPQHF
TGTGCCACCAGCATTCGAAAGACAGGGAGTCAGCCCCAGCATTTT
>TRBV9|TRBJ2-7|NA|TRBD1|14
CASSVATGGYEQYF
TGTGCCAGCAGCGTAGCGACAGGGGGCTACGAGCAGTACTTC
>TRBV10-3|TRBJ1-5|NA|TRBD1|15
CAISSGTGAVQPQHF
TGTGCCATCAGTTCCGGGACAGGGGCCGTTCAGCCCCAGCATTTT
>TRBV7-2|TRBJ1-5|NA|NA|16
CASSPLPRGSNQPQHF
TGTGCCAGCAGCCCCCTTCCGCGAGGTAGCAATCAGCCCCAGCATTTT
>TRBV7-9|TRBJ1-2|once|NA|13
CASSLGGGYGYTF
TGTGCCAGCAGCTTGGGGGGAGGCTATGGCTACACCTTC
>TRBV6-5|TRBJ2-1|NA|TRBD2|15
CASSSRLAGHNEQFF
TGTGCCAGCAGTTCGAGACTAGCGGGACATAATGAGCAGTTCTTC
>TRBV20-1|TRBJ2-1|NA|TRBD2|15
CSASPLAGNYNEQFF
TGCAGTGCTAGTCCGCTAGCGGGGAATTACAATGAGCAGTTCTTC
>TRBV18|TRBJ1-1|NA|TRBD1|15
CASSGQGGGNTEAFF
TGTGCCAGCTCAGGACAGGGAGGGGGGAACACTGAAGCTTTCTTT
>TRBV7-3|TRBJ1-2|once|TRBD1|15
CASSLDRGPNYGYTF
TGTGCCAGCAGCTTGGACAGGGGGCCTAACTATGGCTACACCTTC
>TRBV3-1/TRBV3-2|TRBJ1-4|NA|TRBD1|15
CASSQVTGANEKLFF
TGTGCCAGCAGCCAAGTAACAGGGGCTAATGAAAAACTGTTTTTT
>TRBV19|TRBJ2-7|NA|TRBD1|14
CASSMGQGSYEQYF
TGTGCCAGTAGTATGGGACAGGGTTCCTACGAGCAGTACTTC
>TRBV7-2|TRBJ1-3|NA|TRBD1|15
CASSLTGSSGNTIYF
TGTGCCAGCAGCTTGACAGGGAGCTCTGGAAACACCATATATTTT
>TRBV2|TRBJ2-5|once|NA|14
CASSYRQIRETQYF
TGTGCCAGCAGCTACCGACAGATTCGAGAGACCCAGTACTTC
>TRBV19|TRBJ1-1|few|NA|17
CASSIDLRDTRNTEAFF
TGTGCCAGTAGTATAGATCTCCGGGACACCAGAAACACTGAAGCTTTCTTT
>TRBV5-1|TRBJ2-2|NA|NA|16
CASSFGTLANTGELFF
TGCGCCAGCAGCTTCGGGACGCTTGCCAACACCGGGGAGCTGTTTTTT
>TRBV7-2|TRBJ2-6|NA|NA|15
CASSSRGPGANVLTF
TGTGCCAGCAGCTCCAGGGGACCTGGGGCCAACGTCCTGACTTTC
>TRBV19|TRBJ2-1|NA|NA|13
CASSRGEPTEQFF
TGTGCCAGTAGTCGCGGGGAGCCCACCGAGCAGTTCTTC
>TRBV28|TRBJ1-1|once|NA|14
CASSRPQGITEAFF
TGTGCCAGCAGCCGCCCGCAGGGGATCACTGAAGCTTTCTTT
>TRBV24-1|TRBJ2-3|NA|NA|16
CATSDDRDSGTDTQYF
TGTGCCACCAGTGATGATCGGGACTCTGGCACAGATACGCAGTATTTT
>TRBV4-2|TRBJ2-4|NA|NA|13
CASSQDRVDIQYF
TGTGCCAGCAGCCAAGACCGGGTAGACATTCAGTACTTC
>TRBV24-1|TRBJ2-3|NA|TRBD1|15
CATSDPGQNTDTQYF
TGTGCCACCAGTGACCCGGGACAGAACACAGATACGCAGTATTTT
>TRBV7-9|TRBJ1-1|few|NA|14
CASSLVAGGSEAFF
TGTGCCAGCAGCTTAGTTGCTGGGGGCTCTGAAGCTTTCTTT
>TRBV5-1|TRBJ2-7|NA|TRBD2|14
CASGLAGGSGEQYF
TGCGCCAGTGGACTAGCGGGAGGGTCAGGCGAGCAGTACTTC
>TRBV19|TRBJ1-2|NA|NA|14
CASSIGGTNYGYTF
TGTGCCAGTAGTATCGGGGGTACTAACTATGGCTACACCTTC
>TRBV15|TRBJ1-1|NA|NA|14
CATSREGGWTEAFF
TGTGCCACCAGCAGAGAGGGAGGGTGGACTGAAGCTTTCTTT
>TRBV6-1|TRBJ1-2|NA|NA|13
CASSEGLGYGYTF
TGTGCCAGCAGTGAAGGCCTAGGCTATGGCTACACCTTC
>TRBV18|TRBJ2-3|few|NA|14
CASSPRRDTDTQYF
TGTGCCAGCTCACCACGGCGGGACACAGATACGCAGTATTTT
>TRBV6-2/TRBV6-3|TRBJ2-2|NA|NA|12
CASSTNTGELFF
TGTGCCAGCAGCACAAACACCGGGGAGCTGTTTTTT
>TRBV9|TRBJ2-2|NA|NA|16
CASSVAGPANTGELFF
TGTGCCAGCAGCGTAGCAGGGCCCGCCAACACCGGGGAGCTGTTTTTT
>TRBV11-1|TRBJ1-1|once|NA|14
CASSLVGMNTEAFF
TGTGCCAGCAGCTTAGTAGGTATGAACACTGAAGCTTTCTTT
>TRBV27|TRBJ2-3|NA|TRBD1|15
CASSLGTGVGDTQYF
TGTGCCAGCAGTTTAGGGACAGGCGTTGGAGATACGCAGTATTTT
>TRBV28|TRBJ2-7|NA|TRBD1|14
CASTRGTGAYEQYF
TGTGCCAGCACCAGGGGAACAGGGGCCTACGAGCAGTACTTC
>TRBV6-6|TRBJ1-6|NA|TRBD1|14
CASRLTGGVSPLHF
TGTGCCAGCAGACTAACAGGGGGCGTCTCCCCCCTCCACTTT
>TRBV12-5|TRBJ2-7|NA|NA|12
CASGREKGEQYF
TGTGCTAGTGGACGGGAGAAGGGCGAGCAGTACTTC
>TRBV12-3/TRBV12-4|TRBJ1-1|few|NA|12
CASSRSDTEAFF
TGTGCCAGCAGCCGTAGTGACACTGAAGCTTTCTTT
>TRBV7-2|TRBJ1-5|NA|NA|13
CASSLTEFQPQHF
TGTGCCAGCAGCTTAACAGAGTTTCAGCCCCAGCATTTT
>TRBV7-9|TRBJ2-7|NA|TRBD1|13
CASRARDSYEQYF
TGTGCCAGCAGGGCACGGGACAGCTACGAGCAGTACTTC
>TRBV9|TRBJ2-7|once|TRBD2|15
CASTLGSSGLYEQYF
TGTGCCAGCACCTTAGGGTCTAGCGGACTTTACGAGCAGTACTTC
>TRBV5-6|TRBJ2-3|once|NA|15
CASSWWGQGTDTQYF
TGTGCCAGCAGCTGGTGGGGTCAGGGCACAGATACGCAGTATTTT
>TRBV2|TRBJ2-5|NA|NA|14
CASSEPGVQETQYF
TGTGCCAGCAGTGAACCCGGGGTCCAAGAGACCCAGTACTTC
>TRBV6-5|TRBJ2-7|NA|TRBD2|14
CASGGDGLTYEQYF
TGTGCCAGTGGGGGGGACGGACTTACCTACGAGCAGTACTTC
>TRBV3-1/TRBV3-2|TRBJ1-1|NA|NA|16
CASSHPTRAPNTEAFF
TGTGCCAGCAGCCACCCCACCCGGGCGCCGAACACTGAAGCTTTCTTT
>TRBV30|TRBJ1-5|NA|TRBD1|16
CAWSPGQGKVTQPQHF
TGTGCCTGGAGTCCGGGACAGGGTAAGGTTACTCAGCCCCAGCATTTT